Each of the 8 T cell receptor beta chains below was sequenced from the same sample in a study of T cell responses to AZD1222 COVID-19 vaccine (dated by TCRdb to the early 2020s). The library was made by the immunoSEQ multiplex PCR assay. TCRdb obtained this table from immuneACCESS and retained in-frame rearrangements with V and J assigned. These tables miss some clones; where compared with another copy, unresolved V genes account for less than half of the shortfall, and the remainder is unexplained. The sample has 110,000 to 150,000 clones on record, around 94% of them singletons. Around 10% of the sample is held by the ten biggest clonotypes. Explained via the paper, the time point label denotes: sample from adult after SARS-CoV-2 infection, after symptom onset. The starting material was peripheral blood, obtained after recovery from COVID-19. The origin of the receptors is an adult who had recovered from COVID-19.

The chain couples TRBV24-1 to TRBJ1-6, with 8 bases that match TRBD1. CDR3 length: 12 amino acids. Per the germline V gene, CDR1 is KGHDR and CDR2 is SFDVKD. Losses at the gene ends were 3 bases for V and 14 bases for J; bases not matched to a gene: 2. CDR3 nucleotides: TGTGCCACCAGTGATGCGACAGGGGCCCTCCACTTT. Translation gives CATSDATGALHF.

V gene TRBV7-9 combines with J gene TRBJ1-2; D remains ambiguous. From germline, CDR1 is SEHNR and CDR2 FQNEAQ (reference sequence). V gave up 10 bases and J gave up 8 bases, with 20 bases separating them. CDR3 length: 13 amino acids. The CDR3, as DNA: TGTGCCACCAGACTGGGGTCCTTAGCGGGCTACACCTTC. Translating it yields CATRLGSLAGYTF.

The rearrangement uses TRBV6-5 and TRBJ2-5, with D uncertain. The CDR3 runs to 11 residues. V lost 5 bases to trimming and J lost 5 bases, with 6 bases between them. Germline V gene sequence: CDR1 MNHEY, CDR2 SVGAGI. The CDR3 region is CASSTRETQYF. The DNA for the CDR3 is TGTGCCAGCAGTACGAGGGAGACCCAGTACTTC.

The rearrangement links TRBV12-1 to TRBJ2-7; TRBD2 is the table's D call and was not checked against the DNA. TRBV12-1 is classified as a pseudogene. The CDR3 has 16 residues. The CDR3 region has the DNA TGTGCCAGCAGCTTTGAGGGACTAGCGGGGCCCTACGAGCAGTACTTC. It encodes CASSFEGLAGPYEQYF.

This clone was found once. V is TRBV2 and J is TRBJ2-5; 7 bases match TRBD2. From germline, CDR1 is SNHLY and CDR2 FYNNEI. The CDR3 runs 15 residues. J gave up 5 bases and V 6 bases, and 12 bases lay outside the gene matches. The CDR3 reads CASSPLAGVMETQYF. Written as DNA, the CDR3 is TGTGCCAGCAGCCCTCTTGCGGGAGTAATGGAGACCCAGTACTTC.

This clone was observed a single time. The J gene is TRBJ1-4, the V gene TRBV28, with 7 bases fitting TRBD1. The germline CDR1 and CDR2 sequences are MDHEN and SYDVKM. The ends lost 2 bases at V and 3 bases at J; junction bases unmatched: 9. The CDR3 sequence is 17 residues long. The CDR3 nucleotides are TGTGCCAGCAGTTTAAGCGGAGGGGGGACAGCTAATGAAAAACTGTTTTTT. It codes for CASSLSGGGTANEKLFF. Looking up the rest from reference TRBV28 and TRBJ1-4 gives the full variable domain: DVKVTQSSRYLVKRTGEKVFLECVQDMDHENMFWYRQDPGLGLRLIYFSYDVKMKEKGDIPEGYSVSREKKERFSLILESASTNQTSMYLCASSLSGGGTANEKLFFGSGTQLSVL.

The chain is built from TRBV4-2 and TRBJ1-6, with D maybe TRBD1 (6 bases). The CDR3 runs to 14 residues. The germline CDR1 and CDR2 sequences are LGHNA and YNFKEQ. The ends were cut back, 6 bases at V and 5 bases at J, with 11 bases in the middle. CDR3 DNA: TGTGCCAGCAGGAGGACAGCTAATAATTCACCCCTCCACTTT. It encodes CASRRTANNSPLHF.

In its sample, this clone was seen once. V usage is TRBV5-8 and J usage is TRBJ1-5; the D gene is possibly TRBD1 (5 bases). V was shortened by 4 bases and J by 0 bases, with 11 bases between the two germline ends. The V gene's germline CDR1 is SGHTS and CDR2 YDEGEE. The CDR3 loop spans 15 amino acids. The CDR3 sequence: CASSVRGNSNQPQHF. The DNA for the CDR3 is TGTGCCAGCAGCGTCCGGGGGAATAGCAATCAGCCCCAGCATTTT.